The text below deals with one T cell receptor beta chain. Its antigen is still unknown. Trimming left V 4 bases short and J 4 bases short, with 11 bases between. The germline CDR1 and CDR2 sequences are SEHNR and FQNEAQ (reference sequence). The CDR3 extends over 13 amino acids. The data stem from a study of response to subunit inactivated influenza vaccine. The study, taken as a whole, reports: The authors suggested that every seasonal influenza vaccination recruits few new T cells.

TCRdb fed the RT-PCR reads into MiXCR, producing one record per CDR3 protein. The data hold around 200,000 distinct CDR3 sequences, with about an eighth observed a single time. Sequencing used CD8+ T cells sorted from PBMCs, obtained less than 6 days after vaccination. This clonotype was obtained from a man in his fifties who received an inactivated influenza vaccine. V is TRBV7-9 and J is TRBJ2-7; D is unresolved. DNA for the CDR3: TGTGCCAGCAGCTCCCCGGCCGCGTACGAGCAGTACTTC. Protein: CASSSPAAYEQYF.